This is a list of T cell receptor beta chains from one sample in a study of OX40 agonist ivuxolimab in advanced cancers. The assay was immunoSEQ multiplex PCR, and TCRdb's table has in-frame clones only and misses some. Here the sample spans more than 60,000 clones, 65% to 85% being singletons. The source material was CD4+ or CD8+ T cells sorted from blood, sampled in a trial of the OX40 agonist ivuxolimab. The receptors come from an adult with an advanced solid tumor such as melanoma, head and neck, liver or kidney cancer. Each CDR3 is given with its conserved first and last residue. The order of the fields is CDR3 length, D gene, J gene, V gene, clone size, CDR3 protein, CDR3 DNA. A D gene is named only where the DNA matches it firmly. Rows may omit the clone size; those that give it use once, few, many or a size class.

>13|.|TRBJ1-5|TRBV2|.
CASSVDSNQPQHF
TGTGCCAGCAGTGTTGACAGCAATCAGCCCCAGCATTTT
>10|.|TRBJ2-1|TRBV6-1|.
CASSELEQFF
TGTGCCAGCAGTGAACTTGAGCAGTTCTTC
>15|.|TRBJ1-3|TRBV7-6|once
CASSLDPIAGNTIYF
TGTGCCAGCAGCTTAGATCCAATCGCGGGAAACACCATATATTTT
>13|.|TRBJ1-5|TRBV6-6|.
CASREQGYQPQHF
TGTGCCAGCAGGGAACAGGGATACCAGCCCCAGCATTTT
>14|TRBD1|TRBJ2-3|TRBV5-1|.
CASSSGQGTDTQYF
TGCGCCAGCAGCTCGGGACAGGGGACAGATACGCAGTATTTT
>14|.|TRBJ1-2|TRBV15|.
CATSRADDFSGYTF
TGTGCCACCAGCAGAGCGGACGATTTCTCTGGCTACACCTTC
>15|.|TRBJ1-4|TRBV7-8|.
CASSLVGVGGIELFF
TGTGCCAGCAGCTTAGTGGGGGTGGGAGGGATAGAACTGTTTTTT
>12|.|TRBJ1-1|TRBV6-5|few
CASRNRVLEAFF
TGTGCCAGCAGAAACCGGGTCCTTGAAGCTTTCTTT
>14|.|TRBJ1-2|TRBV18|.
CASSPRPGDYGYTF
TGTGCCAGCTCACCACGGCCAGGGGACTATGGCTACACCTTC
>16|.|TRBJ2-6|TRBV7-2|.
CASSLTRDSGANVLTF
TGTGCCAGCAGCTTAACTCGGGACTCCGGGGCCAACGTCCTGACTTTC
>18|TRBD2|TRBJ2-1|TRBV7-9|once
CASSLPFRLAGVNNEQFF
TGTGCCAGCAGCTTACCCTTTAGACTAGCGGGGGTGAACAATGAGCAGTTCTTC
>17|TRBD2|TRBJ2-5|TRBV9|.
CASSTNPGLAGAETQYF
TGTGCCAGCAGCACCAACCCCGGACTAGCGGGGGCGGAGACCCAGTACTTC
>14|.|TRBJ2-4|TRBV28|.
CASTPLGAKNIQYF
TGTGCCAGCACCCCCCTAGGAGCCAAAAACATTCAGTACTTC
>13|.|TRBJ1-6|TRBV29-1|few
CSVGVTDNSPLHF
TGCAGCGTTGGGGTTACGGATAATTCACCCCTCCACTTT
>19|TRBD2|TRBJ2-5|TRBV19|.
CASSIFAGGPGVRPETQYF
TGTGCCAGTAGTATTTTTGCGGGGGGGCCCGGAGTTCGTCCGGAGACCCAGTACTTC
>13|TRBD1|TRBJ1-2|TRBV5-6|.
CASSRQGKYGYTF
TGTGCCAGCAGCCGACAGGGGAAGTATGGCTACACCTTC
>15|.|TRBJ2-5|TRBV13|.
CASSCGGTHQETQYF
TGTGCCAGCAGCTGTGGGGGGACTCACCAAGAGACCCAGTACTTC
>14|.|TRBJ1-2|TRBV14|.
CASSQDPAIYGYTF
TGTGCCAGCAGCCAAGATCCGGCAATCTATGGCTACACCTTC
>14|TRBD1|TRBJ1-6|TRBV5-1|.
CASSSGTGDSPLHF
TGCGCCAGCAGCTCTGGGACAGGGGATTCACCCCTCCACTTT
>14|.|TRBJ1-1|TRBV7-9|.
CASSFRGPGTEAFF
TGTGCCAGCAGCTTCAGGGGTCCCGGCACTGAAGCTTTCTTT
>17|TRBD2|TRBJ2-1|TRBV7-2|.
CASSLEGRGGFSNEQFF
TGTGCCAGCAGCTTAGAAGGGCGGGGGGGCTTCAGCAATGAGCAGTTCTTC
>15|TRBD2|TRBJ2-1|TRBV11-2|.
CASSLKASGGPEQFF
TGTGCCAGCAGCTTAAAGGCTAGCGGGGGGCCTGAGCAGTTCTTC
>12|.|TRBJ2-3|TRBV5-6|.
CASSSRLDTQYF
TGTGCCAGCAGCTCCCGACTAGATACGCAGTATTTT
>16|TRBD1|TRBJ2-1|TRBV7-3|.
CASSGGGQGFSNEQFF
TGTGCCAGCAGCGGAGGGGGACAGGGTTTCTCCAATGAGCAGTTCTTC
>15|TRBD1|TRBJ1-6|TRBV6-1|few
CASSGRQGSYSPLHF
TGTGCCAGCAGTGGAAGACAGGGGAGTTATTCACCCCTCCACTTT
>18|.|TRBJ1-2|TRBV21-1|.
CASSTSPGTGIGLMGYTF
TGTGCCAGCAGCACCTCCCCCGGGACAGGGATCGGGCTTATGGGCTACACCTTC
>15|TRBD1|TRBJ1-5|TRBV6-1|.
CASSEGRQGSQPQHF
TGTGCCAGCAGTGAGGGGCGACAGGGGAGTCAGCCCCAGCATTTT
>17|TRBD1|TRBJ1-5|TRBV5-6|.
CASSSWTGRASNQPQHF
TGTGCCAGCAGCTCCTGGACAGGGCGAGCATCCAATCAGCCCCAGCATTTT
>16|.|TRBJ2-6|TRBV5-8|.
CASYHGQKTGANVLTF
TGTGCCAGCTACCACGGACAGAAAACTGGGGCCAACGTCCTGACTTTC
>16|TRBD1|TRBJ1-1|TRBV5-1|.
CASSPGTGALNTEAFF
TGCGCCAGCAGCCCCGGGACAGGGGCTTTGAACACTGAAGCTTTCTTT
>14|.|TRBJ1-3|TRBV6-5|.
CASTRGMTGNTIYF
TGTGCCAGTACAAGGGGCATGACTGGAAACACCATATATTTT
>16|TRBD2|TRBJ2-1|TRBV5-6|.
CASSPSGGTSYNEQFF
TGTGCCAGCAGCCCGAGCGGGGGCACTTCCTACAATGAGCAGTTCTTC
>15|.|TRBJ1-1|TRBV6-5|.
CASSYAGLPNTEAFF
TGTGCCAGCAGTTACGCGGGACTCCCCAACACTGAAGCTTTCTTT
>15|.|TRBJ1-1|TRBV7-9|few
CASSLETGMNTEAFF
TGTGCCAGCAGCTTGGAGACAGGTATGAACACTGAAGCTTTCTTT
>16|.|TRBJ1-2|TRBV2|.
CASSGAGTRENYGYTF
TGTGCCAGCAGTGGGGCGGGGACACGCGAGAACTATGGCTACACCTTC
>13|TRBD1|TRBJ1-5|TRBV29-1|.
CSVSTGINQPQHF
TGCAGCGTCTCGACAGGGATCAATCAGCCCCAGCATTTT
>14|.|TRBJ1-1|TRBV5-6|.
CASSDDPFAYEAFF
TGTGCCAGCAGCGACGATCCGTTTGCGTATGAAGCTTTCTTT
>16|.|TRBJ2-1|TRBV15|.
CATSMGSPRKNNEQFF
TGTGCCACCAGCATGGGTAGTCCAAGAAAAAACAATGAGCAGTTCTTC
>12|.|TRBJ1-2|TRBV7-9|.
CASSLDWYGYTF
TGTGCCAGCAGCTTGGATTGGTATGGCTACACCTTC
>14|.|TRBJ2-5|TRBV7-2|.
CASREGQLQETQYF
TGTGCCAGCAGGGAGGGACAGCTCCAAGAGACCCAGTACTTC
>15|TRBD2|TRBJ2-3|TRBV7-2|.
CASSLQLAGGDTQYF
TGTGCCAGCAGCCTACAACTAGCGGGGGGAGATACGCAGTATTTT
>15|TRBD1|TRBJ1-5|TRBV18|.
CASSPQGGIKQPQHF
TGTGCCAGCTCACCGCAGGGGGGAATCAAACAGCCCCAGCATTTT
>15|.|TRBJ1-1|TRBV6-6|.
CASSYSTLSSGEAFF
TGTGCCAGCAGCTACAGCACCCTTTCGAGCGGTGAAGCTTTCTTT
>13|TRBD1|TRBJ1-2|TRBV19|.
CASSTGAHYGYTF
TGTGCCAGTAGCACAGGGGCACACTATGGCTACACCTTC
>15|.|TRBJ1-4|TRBV10-3|.
CAIRRTQGEGEKLFF
TGTGCCATCCGTCGGACACAGGGAGAGGGGGAAAAACTGTTTTTT
>15|.|TRBJ2-3|TRBV5-3|.
CASSLRTTSTDTQYF
TGTGCCAGCAGCTTGCGCACAACTAGCACAGATACGCAGTATTTT
>15|TRBD1|TRBJ2-7|TRBV6-1|.
CASSSPRQGAHEQYF
TGTGCCAGCAGTTCTCCCCGACAGGGGGCCCACGAGCAGTACTTC
>16|.|TRBJ1-1|TRBV6-1|.
CASSEGRGGGNTEAFF
TGTGCCAGCAGTGAAGGCAGGGGCGGAGGGAACACTGAAGCTTTCTTT
>12|.|TRBJ1-1|TRBV6-5|few
CASRGRATEAFF
TGTGCCAGCAGGGGCAGGGCCACTGAAGCTTTCTTT
>16|TRBD1|TRBJ1-2|TRBV2|.
CASSRGQGGLGYGYTF
TGTGCCAGCAGTAGGGGACAGGGAGGTTTGGGCTATGGCTACACCTTC
>15|.|TRBJ1-6|TRBV5-6|.
CASSLVGETNSPLHF
TGTGCCAGCAGCTTGGTGGGGGAAACAAATTCACCCCTCCACTTT
>15|TRBD1|TRBJ1-5|TRBV14|.
CASSARTGSGQPQHF
TGTGCCAGCAGCGCCCGGACAGGGAGCGGGCAGCCCCAGCATTTT
>17|TRBD1|TRBJ1-1|TRBV28|.
CASSLWAGQGGNTEAFF
TGTGCCAGCAGTTTATGGGCGGGACAGGGTGGGAACACTGAAGCTTTCTTT
>12|.|TRBJ2-3|TRBV7-8|.
CASSGGRDTQYF
TGTGCCAGCAGCGGGGGTAGGGATACGCAGTATTTT